This T cell receptor (beta chain) was identified during a study of cytomegalovirus exposure and HLA in healthy donors. Study-wide background: Out of 150 million to 200 million T cells, an earlier analysis found 117 million unique TCR beta sequences in total. Study-wide points: An analysis that was carried out later associated approximately 15,000 TCR beta sequences with HLA alleles at 0.05 false discovery rate. The classifier reportedly diagnosed cytomegalovirus status with high sensitivity and specificity. Later work showed greater clonal expansion in HLA-associated TCR beta chains than in equally common others.

Amplification used 60 Vbeta primers and 13 Jbeta primers. Method: immunoSEQ multiplex PCR; TCRdb's copy keeps in-frame clones and lacks some. The table records some 130,000 clones, more than 60% of them present only once. V lost 0 bases and J lost 9, with 15 bases in between. This CDR3 is built from 14 residues. From germline, CDR1 is SGHTA and CDR2 FQGNSA. This clone has more than one count but fewer than ten. Its antigen is unknown. The rearrangement joins TRBV7-2 to TRBJ2-7, with a tentative D call TRBD1 (5 bases). The sequence was obtained from a woman in her thirties or forties in good health and CMV-seronegative. The source material was PBMCs. CDR3 protein: CASSLALRDNRQYF. In DNA, the CDR3 is TGTGCCAGCAGCTTAGCGCTCAGGGATAATCGGCAGTACTTC.